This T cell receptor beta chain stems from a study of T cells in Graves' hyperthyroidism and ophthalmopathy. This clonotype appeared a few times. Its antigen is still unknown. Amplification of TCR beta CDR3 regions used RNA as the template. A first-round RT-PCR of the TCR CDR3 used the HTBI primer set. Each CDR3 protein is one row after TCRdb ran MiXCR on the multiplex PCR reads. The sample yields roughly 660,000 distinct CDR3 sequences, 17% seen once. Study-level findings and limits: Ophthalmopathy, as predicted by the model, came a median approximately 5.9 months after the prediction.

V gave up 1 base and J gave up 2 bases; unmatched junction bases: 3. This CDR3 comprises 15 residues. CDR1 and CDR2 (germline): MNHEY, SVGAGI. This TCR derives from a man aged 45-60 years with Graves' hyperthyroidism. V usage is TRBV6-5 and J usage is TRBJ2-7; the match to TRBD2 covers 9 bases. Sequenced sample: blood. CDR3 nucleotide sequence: TGTGCCAGCAGTTACTTCGCTAGCGGGACCTACGAGCAGTACTTC. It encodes CASSYFASGTYEQYF.